The T cell receptor beta chain under discussion was sequenced for a study of shared clonotypes between healthy human individuals (dated by TCRdb to 2020 to 2021). A note on the overall study: A few men and two women, aged 18 to 49 years, made up the cohort. Libraries were prepared and TCR repertoires were sequenced by different laboratories using diverse techniques, in order to increase sequencing depth and limit assay-specific biases. Leukapheresis yielded between about 0.9 and 10 billion PBMCs per donor. To estimate repertoire size and how much clonotype sharing occurs between individuals, the study deeply sequenced the blood TCR repertoires of several healthy adults. Per donor, three plates each were used for CD4 naive and CD4 memory, two for CD8 naive, and one for CD8 memory.

This clone was found once. Its target antigen remains unknown. No base-level quality is on record; no much larger clone is a single base apart. Beyond this particular receptor, the publication reports: Because the study included only a small number of donors, the genetic and exposure-history diversity represented was limited. Higher generation probabilities were observed for clonotypes shared by all four sorted-subset donors than for non-shared clonotypes. Sampling was restricted to blood, and TCR repertoires in tissues likely differ from the TCR repertoires found in blood. Across a few donors, about 4.5% of naive CD4, approximately 4% of naive CD8, 2.3% of memory CD4, and 0.4% of memory CD8 clonotypes were shared. Larger estimated clonotype richness was generally found for naive subsets than for memory subsets. Rarefaction of sorted-subset datasets indicated incomplete sequencing despite the large sequencing depth. Based on pairwise subsampling, the degree of clonotype sharing among donors was expected to be affected by sequencing depth.

V drops 4 bases and J drops 0 bases, leaving 11 bases in between. The CDR3, from cysteine to phenylalanine, totals 15 residues. The only DNA kept is the CDR3, 45 bases in frame from the first base. CDR1 and CDR2, looked up from the germline V gene, are SGDLS and YYNGEE. Donors were healthy HIV-negative adults with no recently reported acute infections or vaccinations. All donors were Caucasian adults living in Nashville, Tennessee, USA. Magnetic negative selection was used to enrich CD4+ T cells, after which naive cells were positively selected on CD45RA and the negative fraction became the memory subset. Blood was collected by leukapheresis, and PBMCs were isolated by Ficoll-Histopaque density gradient centrifugation and then cryopreserved in liquid nitrogen vapor phase. Purity and quantity of every magnetically sorted T cell population were checked by analytical flow cytometry. From each sorted fraction, genomic DNA was isolated and quantified by UV absorbance on a Nanodrop 2000c.

Using the deep immunoSEQ assay, TCR CDR3 regions were amplified from genomic DNA by multiplex PCR. Extracted genomic DNA from each cell subset was distributed evenly across all wells of several immunoSEQ 96-well plates, and each plate was treated as a replicate. For sorted subsets, 200 to 250 ng of genomic DNA, equivalent to some 33,000 T cell genomes, went into each replicate PCR. Purified libraries were quantified with a Qubit 3.0 fluorometer, sized on a Bioanalyzer 2100, and re-quantified with the KAPA Library Quantification kit. A separate single-read 150-cycle Illumina NextSeq 550 flow cell was used to sequence each immunoSEQ 96-well plate. Regarding the original processing steps: The immunoSEQ output contained only junctional sequences without quality scores, so filtering could not match that applied to full-length reads. Sequences were annotated with PyIR, a Python wrapper for IgBLAST v1.9, and V/J genes and CDR3 were assigned using IMGT germline references. Any read was removed if the V/J assignment was weak (E-value above 1e-6), the CDR3 was missing, or the read contained stop codons, out-of-frame junctions, or ambiguous translated residues. V3J clonotypes were defined as sequences sharing an identical inferred V gene, J gene, and CDR3 amino acid sequence. Percentage overlap between repertoires was computed as shared unique clonotypes divided by the size of the smaller repertoire. Three approaches were used to assess repertoire richness: RTK rarefaction, the Chao1 estimator, and Recon v2.1 estimates of unobserved clonotypes. Generation probabilities were computed with OLGA for all TCRbeta clonotypes obtained by the gDNA method from several donors. This immuneACCESS table, as held by TCRdb, lists in-frame sequences with V and J called but not all clones. Of the missing ones, under half trace to an unresolved V gene in checked studies; the others have no known cause. V and J calls plus clone size are reproduced from that table; the DNA served to infer D and trimming. This sample comprises 2,500,000 or so clones, approximately 93% of them detected only once. The ten largest clones represent approximately 0.36% of the sample.

Sample: naive CD4+ T cells from PBMCs. This sample's cell subset or site label indicates: CD45RA+ positively selected. This receptor chain uses TRBV9 and TRBJ1-3; the D gene assignment is ambiguous. The sequence derives from a man aged 18 to 30 in good health. Some clones in this sample may be carry-over from other donors' samples. The CDR3 protein sequence reads: CASSLTAASGNTIYF. The DNA sequence is as follows: TGTGCCAGCAGCTTAACAGCCGCCTCTGGAAACACCATATATTTT.